This T cell receptor (beta chain) was found in a study of prognosis after radiotherapy for stage I lung cancer. In the study overall: Patients with non-small cell lung cancer were all judged medically inoperable. Distant metastases arose in several patients, median approximately seven months post-radiotherapy; approximately 15 had no significant progression.

It was by two-round multiplex PCR that TCR beta CDR3 was amplified from genomic DNA. The first round of PCR was done with primers that matched each TRBV and TRBJ gene. Using its own MiXCR run on the multiplex PCR reads, TCRdb lists one record per CDR3 protein. The table lists over 45,000 distinct CDR3 sequences, less than 30% of them singletons. In its sample, this clonotype was seen many times. Free of prior chemotherapy, radiotherapy and other malignancies, all of the patients were also node-negative on CT and PET/CT. Peripheral blood, about 6 milliliters per draw, was collected at each of two time points. The sequenced sample was PBMCs, obtained before or after stereotactic body radiation therapy (not recorded which). This receptor was identified in a donor aged 50 or older with non-small cell lung cancer.

The CDR3 DNA reads as TGTGCCAGCAGTTACGGCGGGGGGAGCTACGAGCAGTACTTC. It codes for CASSYGGGSYEQYF. V usage is TRBV6-5 and J usage is TRBJ2-7, with 8 bases that match TRBD2. The CDR3 loop spans 14 amino acids. The trim removed 2 bases at V and 3 bases at J, leaving 3 bases unmatched. Germline values: CDR1 MNHEY, CDR2 SVGAGI.